This T cell receptor beta chain was recovered during a study of blood T cell repertoires in COVID-19. Study overall: The analysed material was cDNA or gDNA that came from T cells, B-cell-depleted T cells, or PBMCs.

Repertoires were generated with immunoSEQ multiplex PCR, while TCRdb's copy carries only in-frame clones and drops some. The table has about 83,000 clones, approximately 86% seen once. This clone was seen more than once but under ten times. Looked up from germline, CDR1 is SGDLS and CDR2 is YYNGEE. The CDR3 covers 16 residues. The V end was cut by 0 bases, the J end by 0 bases, with 10 bases between. This clonotype originated in a woman aged 45-65 years with active or convalescent COVID-19. The sample taken for sequencing was peripheral blood. J is TRBJ2-1 and V is TRBV9, with D unclear. The CDR3 protein is CASSVELGGSYNEQFF. CDR3 coding DNA: TGTGCCAGCAGCGTAGAGCTCGGCGGCTCCTACAATGAGCAGTTCTTC.